This TCR beta chain was sequenced in a study of shared clonotypes between healthy human individuals. Libraries were prepared by immunoSEQ multiplex PCR; TCRdb keeps only in-frame clonotypes and omits some of them. The sample shows millions of clones, approximately 94% of them seen only once. It was CD45RO-negative cells, positively selected for CCR7, that made up naive CD8 cells, with terminally differentiated effector memory CD45RA+ cells excluded. Those who donated were healthy HIV-negative adults, with no recent acute infections or vaccinations reported. Germline V CDR1 and CDR2: MNHNY, SVGAGI (reference sequence). The CDR3 extends over 13 amino acids. Deletions cut 5 bases from V and 2 bases from J, with 10 bases between.

The source material was naive CD8+ T cells sorted from blood. V and J are TRBV6-6 and TRBJ2-7; the D gene is possibly TRBD1 (6 bases). The TCR originated in a man aged 18 to 29 in good health. The CDR3 DNA is TGTGCCAGCAGTATGGGGGCGGCCTACGAGCAGTACTTC. Protein: CASSMGAAYEQYF.